The 18 T cell receptor beta chains in this list originate from one sample, sequenced in a study of T cells in Graves' hyperthyroidism and ophthalmopathy. The source material, RNA transcripts, was used to amplify TCR beta CDR3 regions. The TCR CDR3 was amplified in a first-round RT-PCR using the HTBI primer set. TCRdb called the multiplex PCR reads again in MiXCR, with one record for every CDR3 protein. The top ten clones hold more than 4.5% of a sample with a few hundred thousand distinct CDR3 sequences, roughly 15% of them seen once. The sequenced sample was blood. All receptors come from a woman younger than 35 with Graves' hyperthyroidism.

This clonotype has ten or more counts. The chain joins TRBV4-1 to TRBJ2-1; 10 bases match TRBD2. The V gene's germline CDR1 is MGHRA and CDR2 YSYEKL. The CDR3 spans 17 residues. V was clipped by 1 base and J by 6 bases; unmatched bases: 9. As DNA, the CDR3 is TGCGCCAGCAGCCAAGTGGATATGGGACTAGCGTTCAATGAGCAGTTCTTC. Its translation is CASSQVDMGLAFNEQFF.

This clonotype turned up a few times. The chain recombines TRBV5-6 with TRBJ2-7, with D possibly matching TRBD1 (5 bases). Germline CDR1 is SGHDT and CDR2 is YYEEEE. V lost 4 bases, J lost 4 bases, and 15 bases lay in between. CDR3 length equals 14 residues. CDR3 in DNA: TGTGCCAGCAGCGCCCAGGGAATCCAATACGAGCAGTACTTC. Its protein product is CASSAQGIQYEQYF.

The chain has TRBV19 and TRBJ2-1, with 13 bases lining up with TRBD2. The germline CDR1 and CDR2 sequences are LNHDA and SQIVND (reference sequence). Trimming at V came to 5 bases and at J to 7 bases, leaving 5 bases not matched to a gene. CDR3 length: 15 residues. The CDR3 sequence is CASSPRGLAGNEQFF. As DNA, the CDR3 is TGTGCCAGTAGTCCAAGGGGACTAGCGGGAAATGAGCAGTTCTTC.

The rearrangement links TRBV6-1 to TRBJ2-7; D remains unclear. This CDR3 contains 15 residues. V was shortened by 1 base and J by 2 bases, with 12 bases between the two germline ends. Germline CDR1 MNHNS, CDR2 SASEGT. CDR3 coding DNA: TGTGCCAGCAGTGAAGGGGGTAATCGCCCCTACGAGCAGTACTTC. It yields the protein CASSEGGNRPYEQYF.

V is TRBV6-4 and J is TRBJ2-3, with D perhaps TRBD2 (5 bases). This CDR3 is built from 16 residues. Trimming stripped 3 bases from V and 6 bases from J, with 19 bases between. The germline V gene encodes CDR1 MRHNA and CDR2 SNTAGT. The CDR3 reads CASSENPSSVYDTQYF. CDR3 DNA: TGTGCCAGCAGTGAAAACCCTAGCTCAGTGTATGATACGCAGTATTTT.

CDR3 sequence: CASSSRGGSYEQYF. CDR3 DNA: TGTGCCAGCAGTTCCAGGGGCGGATCCTACGAGCAGTACTTC. The chain carries TRBV6-1 and TRBJ2-7; the D gene is possibly TRBD1 (6 bases). The germline V gene encodes CDR1 MNHNS and CDR2 SASEGT. The CDR3 is made up of 14 amino acids. The V end was cut by 5 bases, the J end by 1 base, with 12 bases between.

In its sample, this clonotype was seen many times. This chain connects TRBV20-1 to TRBJ2-1, with 14 bases aligning to TRBD2. From germline, CDR1 is DFQATT and CDR2 SNEGSKA (reference sequence). V lost 3 bases to trimming and J lost 5 bases; unmatched junction nucleotides: 12. The CDR3 has 18 amino acids. The CDR3 DNA reads as TGCAGTGCTAGTTACCCGGGACTAGCGGGAGCGTCTGACAATGAGCAGTTCTTC. Amino acid sequence: CSASYPGLAGASDNEQFF.

This clonotype was seen many times. The chain couples TRBV20-1 to TRBJ1-5; D is unresolved. The CDR3 runs 14 residues. Trimming took 1 base from V and 2 from J, leaving 9 bases between them. CDR1 is DFQATT, CDR2 SNEGSKA, per germline (reference sequence). The CDR3 DNA sequence: TGCAGTGCTAGAGGGGTGGATGGCAATCAGCCCCAGCATTTT. This sequence encodes CSARGVDGNQPQHF.

At least ten counts were recorded for this clonotype. The chain links TRBV28 to TRBJ1-2; TRBD1 matches 7 bases. Germline lookup yields CDR1 MDHEN and CDR2 SYDVKM. The CDR3 loop spans 13 amino acids. The V gene end was trimmed by 6 bases and the J gene end by 5 bases; junction bases not matched to a gene: 6. CDR3 loop: CASSSQGGYGYTF. DNA for the CDR3: TGTGCCAGCAGCTCCCAGGGGGGGTATGGCTACACCTTC.

The chain joins TRBV9 to TRBJ2-7, with 12 bases aligning to TRBD2. The CDR3 has 15 residues. The germline CDR1 and CDR2 sequences are SGDLS and YYNGEE. Trimming removed 4 bases from V and 4 bases from J; junction bases left unmatched: 6. In DNA, the CDR3 is TGTGCCAGCAGCCCCGACGGGACTAGCGGGTACGAGCAGTACTTC. This codes for CASSPDGTSGYEQYF.

The chain has TRBV14 and TRBJ1-2; D possibly corresponds to TRBD1 (5 bases). The V gene lost 0 bases and the J gene lost 8 bases, with 10 bases spanning the gap. The germline V gene encodes CDR1 SGHDN and CDR2 FVKESK. This CDR3 has 13 residues. DNA of the CDR3: TGTGCCAGCAGCCAAGACATGGGGACGGGCTACACCTTC. Translating it yields CASSQDMGTGYTF.

The DNA for the CDR3 is TGCAGTGCTACGCGAGTTTACACAGATACGCAGTATTTT. This translates into CSATRVYTDTQYF. This rearrangement joins TRBV20-1 to TRBJ2-3; D not resolved. This CDR3 spans 13 amino acids. Trimming pared 4 bases from V and 2 bases from J, leaving 10 bases between. Germline lookup yields CDR1 DFQATT and CDR2 SNEGSKA (reference sequence).

This clonotype was detected many times. The CDR3 here is CASTLEWGTEAFF. The DNA of the CDR3 is TGTGCCAGCACCCTCGAATGGGGGACTGAAGCTTTCTTT. V and J are TRBV28 and TRBJ1-1; tentatively, D is TRBD1 (5 bases). V was pared by 7 bases and J by 5 bases, with 14 bases between. Germline lookup yields CDR1 MDHEN and CDR2 SYDVKM. The CDR3 loop spans 13 amino acids.

There are many counts of this clonotype. V and J are TRBV28 and TRBJ1-2; D gene unclear. This CDR3 has 13 amino acids. Deletions cut 2 bases from V and 4 bases from J, with 8 bases between. Germline loops: CDR1 MDHEN, CDR2 SYDVKM. The CDR3 sequence: CASSLMGSYGYTF. The DNA of the CDR3 is TGTGCCAGCAGTTTAATGGGGAGCTATGGCTACACCTTC.

This clonotype has more than one count but fewer than ten. V is TRBV6-5 and J is TRBJ1-5; D is ambiguous. The CDR3 is made up of 15 amino acids. Per the germline V gene, CDR1 is MNHEY and CDR2 is SVGAGI. Trimming took 0 bases from V and 4 from J, leaving 10 bases between them. CDR3 nucleotides: TGTGCCAGCAGTTACTCGCTGCACAGTAATCAGCCCCAGCATTTT. It specifies CASSYSLHSNQPQHF.

Only a few counts were recorded for this clonotype. This chain links TRBV5-1 with TRBJ2-3; TRBD2 is a possible D gene (5 bases). Germline CDR1 is SGHRS and CDR2 is YFSETQ. The CDR3 length is 15 residues. Trimming removed 4 bases from V and 11 bases from J, with 23 bases in between. CDR3 region: CASSVFSGGAYGQYF. CDR3 bases: TGCGCCAGCAGCGTCTTCAGCGGAGGAGCATATGGGCAGTATTTT.

The rearrangement links TRBV27 to TRBJ2-7; D remains ambiguous. The V gene lost 4 bases and the J gene lost 2 bases, with 6 bases spanning the gap. This CDR3 region has 12 residues. The germline V gene encodes CDR1 MNHEY and CDR2 SMNVEV (reference sequence). The CDR3: CASSSNTYEQYF. The CDR3 coding sequence is TGTGCCAGCAGTTCAAACACCTACGAGCAGTACTTC.

This clonotype was recorded only once. The chain has TRBV20-1 and TRBJ2-1; TRBD2 agrees at 14 bases. The germline V gene has CDR1 DFQATT and CDR2 SNEGSKA (reference sequence). The CDR3 has 16 amino acids. The V segment lost 5 bases and the J segment 8 bases; nucleotides outside the gene matches: 11. The CDR3 DNA sequence: TGCAGTGCTCCTGGGGCCGGGACTAGCGGGAGCGATGAGCAGTTCTTC. It translates to CSAPGAGTSGSDEQFF.